Below are 12 T cell receptor beta chains sequenced from a single sample in a study of T cell changes during pregnancy in multiple sclerosis. The assay was immunoSEQ multiplex PCR, and TCRdb's table has in-frame clones only and misses some. Here the sample spans 30,000 to 35,000 clones, 90% being singletons. Here the sequenced sample was CD8+ T cells from peripheral blood mononuclear cells, taken before pregnancy. All receptors derive from a female donor with multiple sclerosis, enrolled in a pregnancy study.

The chain carries TRBV6-1 and TRBJ1-2; D is uncertain. The CDR3 runs 11 residues. V lost 10 bases and J lost 8, with 14 bases in between. Germline V lookup: CDR1 MNHNS, CDR2 SASEGT. This CDR3 reads CANSRLPGYTF. For the CDR3, the DNA is TGTGCCAATTCCCGACTTCCCGGCTACACCTTC.

The chain uses TRBV2 and TRBJ2-3; a weak D match, TRBD2 (6 bases). Per the germline V gene, CDR1 is SNHLY and CDR2 is FYNNEI. This CDR3 comprises 15 residues. Trimming cost V 2 bases and J 0 bases, with 9 bases left between them. The CDR3: CASSEFAGSTDTQYF. The CDR3 nucleotides are TGTGCCAGCAGTGAATTTGCGGGGAGCACAGATACGCAGTATTTT.

The table lists this clone with a count of one. The rearrangement joins TRBV29-1 to TRBJ2-7, with 8 bases lining up with TRBD2. Trimming cost V 0 bases and J 7 bases; bases outside gene matches: 14. This CDR3 region has 16 residues. CDR1 SQVTM and CDR2 ANQGSEA come from the germline V gene. The CDR3, as DNA: TGCAGCGTTGAAGATCGGGGGGGGGCGCGTTTTGGAGAGCAGTACTTC. Its protein product is CSVEDRGGARFGEQYF.

This sequence joins TRBV27 and TRBJ1-1; perhaps TRBD1 as D (6 bases). Germline V gene data show CDR1 as MNHEY and CDR2 as SMNVEV (reference sequence). V lost 5 bases and J lost 0, with 13 bases in between. The CDR3 is made up of 15 amino acids. CDR3 sequence reads: CASSMDSPMNTEAFF. DNA for the CDR3: TGTGCCAGCAGTATGGACAGCCCGATGAACACTGAAGCTTTCTTT.

The rearrangement links TRBV19 to TRBJ1-1, with 11 bases fitting TRBD1. The J segment lost 1 base and the V segment lost 7 bases, leaving 5 bases of the junction unmatched. This CDR3 is 15 amino acids long. Germline lookup yields CDR1 LNHDA and CDR2 SQIVND (reference sequence). CDR3 sequence reads: CASMDRGQGNTEAFF. CDR3 nucleotides: TGTGCCAGTATGGACAGGGGGCAGGGGAACACTGAAGCTTTCTTT.

The rearrangement joins TRBV6-1 to TRBJ1-1; D unclear. Trimming shortened V by 7 bases and J by 5 bases, and 11 bases separated the two germline ends. This CDR3 region has 12 residues. Germline lookup yields CDR1 MNHNS and CDR2 SASEGT. The CDR3 DNA reads TGTGCCAGCATCGGGGAAGGGACTGAAGCTTTCTTT. Translated, it gives CASIGEGTEAFF.

The rearrangement uses TRBV6-4 and TRBJ1-5; 9 bases agree with TRBD1. The CDR3 is 15 residues long. The ends lost 4 bases at V and 7 bases at J; junction bases unmatched: 8. CDR1 MRHNA and CDR2 SNTAGT come from the germline V gene. The CDR3 nucleotides read TGTGCCAGCAGTGTTAACGGACAGGGGACCCAGCCCCAGCATTTT. Its protein is CASSVNGQGTQPQHF.

The chain is built from TRBV10-3 and TRBJ1-2; D ambiguous. Trimming took off 0 bases at V and 1 base at J, with 9 bases between the two ends. CDR3 length: 15 amino acids. Looked up from germline, CDR1 is ENHRY and CDR2 is SYGVKD. This CDR3 reads CAISESPSGNYGYTF. The CDR3 DNA sequence: TGTGCCATCAGTGAGTCCCCCAGCGGTAACTATGGCTACACCTTC.

CDR3 region: CSGTTGENHEQYF. CDR3 DNA: TGCAGCGGAACTACAGGGGAAAATCACGAGCAGTACTTC. The chain uses TRBV29-1 and TRBJ2-7; 7 nucleotides agree with TRBD1. The CDR3 sequence is 13 residues long. V was clipped by 7 bases and J by 5 bases; unmatched bases: 11. Per the germline V gene, CDR1 is SQVTM and CDR2 is ANQGSEA.

This chain connects TRBV4-3 to TRBJ2-4; D may be TRBD2 (5 bases). The CDR3 has 18 amino acids. V shed 0 bases and J shed 0 bases, with 15 bases lying between them. Germline CDR1 and CDR2: LGHNA and YSLEER. The CDR3 loop is CASSQEGLGVPAKNIQYF. The CDR3 DNA reads as TGCGCCAGCAGCCAAGAAGGGCTCGGGGTACCAGCCAAAAACATTCAGTACTTC.

The chain couples TRBV6-1 to TRBJ2-7, with 9 bases lining up with TRBD1. The CDR3 has 15 amino acids. Germline values: CDR1 MNHNS, CDR2 SASEGT. V was pared by 3 bases and J by 5 bases, with 8 bases of the junction left unmatched. As DNA, the CDR3 is TGTGCCAGCAGTGAGCGACTCACAGGGGGCCACGAGCAGTACTTC. Amino acid sequence: CASSERLTGGHEQYF.

V usage is TRBV7-9 and J usage is TRBJ2-7; 8 bases line up with TRBD1. Unmatched junction bases numbered 5, after V lost 4 bases and J lost 0 bases. The germline gives CDR1 SEHNR, CDR2 FQNEAQ (reference sequence). CDR3 length: 15 residues. The chain's CDR3 is CASSSTGVGSYEQYF. CDR3 DNA sequence: TGTGCCAGCAGCTCGACAGGGGTAGGCTCCTACGAGCAGTACTTC.